This TCR beta chain was sequenced for a study of T cell responses to AZD1222 COVID-19 vaccine. The assay was immunoSEQ multiplex PCR, and TCRdb's table has in-frame clones only and misses some. This table holds approximately 140,000 clones, 91% found once. Study results and caveats: Most donors were white British and more were female, and clonal diversity was possibly underestimated. Repertoire sampling occurred only after the peak T cell response.

With respect to this clone: As yet, its antigen is unknown.

Second doses at about 4 or about 12 weeks were pooled. Sequenced here: peripheral blood, sampled 28 days after the second AZD1222 dose. The clonotype was recovered from an adult who received the AZD1222 COVID-19 vaccine.

The chain's CDR3 is CASSLVEGAGGYTF. CDR3 in DNA: TGCGCCAGCAGCTTGGTCGAGGGGGCCGGTGGCTACACCTTC. This chain connects TRBV5-1 to TRBJ1-2, with 7 nucleotides matching TRBD1. This CDR3 is 14 amino acids long. CDR1 is SGHRS, CDR2 YFSETQ, per germline. J gave up 7 bases and V 0 bases, and 6 bases lay outside the gene matches.